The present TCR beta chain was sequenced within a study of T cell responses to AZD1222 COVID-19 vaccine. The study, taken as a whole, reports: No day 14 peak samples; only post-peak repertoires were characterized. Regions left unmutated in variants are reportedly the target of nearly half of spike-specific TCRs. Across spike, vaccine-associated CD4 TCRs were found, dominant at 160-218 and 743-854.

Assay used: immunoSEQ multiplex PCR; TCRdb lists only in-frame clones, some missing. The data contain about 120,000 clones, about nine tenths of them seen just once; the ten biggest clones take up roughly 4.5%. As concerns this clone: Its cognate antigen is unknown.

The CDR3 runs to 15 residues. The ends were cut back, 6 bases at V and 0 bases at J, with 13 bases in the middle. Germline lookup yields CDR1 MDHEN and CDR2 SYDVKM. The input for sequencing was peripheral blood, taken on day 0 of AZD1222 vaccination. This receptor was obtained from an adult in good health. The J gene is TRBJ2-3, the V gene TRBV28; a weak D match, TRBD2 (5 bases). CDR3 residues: CASSTSGTSTDTQYF. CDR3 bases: TGTGCCAGCAGCACAAGCGGCACTAGCACAGATACGCAGTATTTT.